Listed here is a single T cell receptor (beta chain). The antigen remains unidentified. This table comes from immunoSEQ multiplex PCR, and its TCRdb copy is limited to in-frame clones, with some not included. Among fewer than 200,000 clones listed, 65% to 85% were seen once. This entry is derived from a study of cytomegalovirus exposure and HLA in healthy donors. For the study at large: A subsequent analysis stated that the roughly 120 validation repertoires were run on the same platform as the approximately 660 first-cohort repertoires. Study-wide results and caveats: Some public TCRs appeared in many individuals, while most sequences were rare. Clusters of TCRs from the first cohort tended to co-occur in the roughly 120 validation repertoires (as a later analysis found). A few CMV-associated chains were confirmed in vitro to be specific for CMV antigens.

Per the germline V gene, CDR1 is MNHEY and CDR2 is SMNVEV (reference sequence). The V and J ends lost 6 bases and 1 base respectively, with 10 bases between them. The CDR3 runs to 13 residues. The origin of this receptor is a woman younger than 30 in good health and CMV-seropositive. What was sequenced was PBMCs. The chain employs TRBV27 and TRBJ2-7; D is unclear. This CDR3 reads CASRPGRSYEQYF. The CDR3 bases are TGTGCCAGCAGACCCGGCAGGTCCTACGAGCAGTACTTC.